This T cell receptor (beta chain) was observed in a study of graft-versus-host responses after intestinal transplantation. Details on this clone: Its antigen is unknown.

Findings and limits, study-wide: Some GvH clones appeared in ileal mucosa or blood before recipient bone marrow.

The table came from immunoSEQ multiplex PCR; TCRdb's copy has only in-frame clones and leaves some out. The sample lists approximately 78,000 clones; roughly 87% were seen once. The origin of this receptor is a human donor who was the organ donor for an intestinal transplant. The source was unstimulated CD8+ T cells sorted from spleen or lymph node cells, collected before transplant.

The CDR3 is CASKGDRGTQGGQETQYF. The CDR3 nucleotides read TGTGCCAGTAAGGGGGACAGAGGCACCCAAGGAGGTCAAGAGACCCAGTACTTC. V is TRBV19 and J is TRBJ2-5, with 7 bases matching TRBD1. The CDR3 extends over 18 amino acids. Germline trimming cut 7 bases from V and 2 bases from J; bases unmatched to any gene: 19. The germline V gene has CDR1 LNHDA and CDR2 SQIVND (reference sequence).